Detailed here is one T cell receptor beta chain. Its antigen remains unknown. Repertoires were generated with immunoSEQ multiplex PCR, while TCRdb's copy carries only in-frame clones and drops some. The table lists fewer than 110,000 clones, approximately 93% of them singletons. The germline V gene has CDR1 SGHTA and CDR2 FQGTGA. V was pared by 5 bases and J by 8 bases, with 3 bases of the junction left unmatched. There are 15 residues in the CDR3. This sample stems from a study of graft-versus-host responses after intestinal transplantation. Study background: Anti-thymocyte globulin served as induction for all recipients, who then took tacrolimus and steroids for around 3 years. General observations from the study: Peak levels of circulating GvH clones tracked with early post-transplant HvG declines.

The input for sequencing was unstimulated CD8+ T cells sorted from spleen or lymph node cells, taken before intestinal transplant. The chain couples TRBV7-3 to TRBJ2-1; TRBD2 aligns across 16 bases. This TCR came from a human donor who received an intestinal transplant. CDR3 DNA: TGTGCCAGCAGCCCGGGGACTAGCGGGGGGGATGAGCAGTTCTTC. This translates into CASSPGTSGGDEQFF.